Listed here are 32 T cell receptor beta chains from one sample, sequenced in a study of T cell repertoires in ileal Crohn's disease. TCRdb's table, derived via immunoSEQ multiplex PCR, lists solely in-frame clones and lacks some. The sample lists around 15,000 clones; 60% were seen once. The sequenced sample consisted of ileal tissue. These receptors all come from an adult with Crohn's disease.

The table lists this clone with a few counts. The chain uses TRBV6-5 and TRBJ2-7; 9 bases agree with TRBD1. The V segment lost 6 bases and the J segment 4 bases; nucleotides outside the gene matches: 10. Germline V gene data show CDR1 as MNHEY and CDR2 as SVGAGI. The CDR3 consists of 15 residues. CDR3 sequence reads: CASSRGQGSSYEQYF. In DNA, the CDR3 is TGTGCCAGCAGCAGGGGACAGGGAAGTTCGTACGAGCAGTACTTC.

The chain uses TRBV6-5 and TRBJ1-5, with unresolved D. This CDR3 has 13 residues. The germline V and J ends were trimmed by 4 bases and 2 bases, with 6 bases remaining between them. CDR1 and CDR2 (germline): MNHEY, SVGAGI. Here the CDR3 DNA reads TGTGCCAGCAGTTCCATTCGCAATCAGCCCCAGCATTTT. It specifies CASSSIRNQPQHF.

CDR3 nucleotide sequence: TGTGCCACCTCTAGACAGACATACAATGAGCAGTTCTTC. Amino acid sequence: CATSRQTYNEQFF. The chain employs TRBV6-1 and TRBJ2-1; a possible D gene is TRBD1 (5 bases). The ends were cut back, 10 bases at V and 4 bases at J, with 14 bases in the middle. The CDR3 runs 13 residues. Germline V CDR1 and CDR2: MNHNS, SASEGT.

The chain combines TRBV6-1 with TRBJ2-3, with 12 positions matching TRBD2. CDR1 is MNHNS and CDR2 is SASEGT in the germline V gene. CDR3 size: 16 residues. With V trimmed by 3 bases and J by 8 bases, 9 bases remained unmatched. CDR3 bases: TGTGCCAGCAGTGAGGCTAGCGGGAGGGTGCAGGGTACGCAGTATTTT. It yields the protein CASSEASGRVQGTQYF.

The V call is TRBV5-1, the J call TRBJ2-5, with 8 bases aligning to TRBD1. The closer fit of TRBJ2-7 to the DNA end suggests the J call may be wrong. Germline-derived CDR1 and CDR2 are SGHRS and YFSETQ. This CDR3 is built from 14 residues. In DNA form, the CDR3 reads TGCGCCAGCAGCCCCGGGACAGGTACCTACGAGCAGTACTTC. Translating gives CASSPGTGTYEQYF.

This clone was counted a few times. The V gene is TRBV30, the J gene TRBJ2-1; a possible D gene is TRBD1 (5 bases). Germline V gene sequence: CDR1 GTSNPN, CDR2 SVGIG (reference sequence). V shed 2 bases and J shed 6 bases, with 17 bases lying between them. The CDR3 has 15 amino acids. As DNA, the CDR3 is TGTGCCTGGAGTTCACGTGGGGCCGCTCGCAATGAGCAGTTCTTC. Its translation: CAWSSRGAARNEQFF.

This chain joins TRBV28 and TRBJ2-7; the match to TRBD2 covers 10 bases. The CDR3 extends over 14 amino acids. CDR1 and CDR2 (germline): MDHEN, SYDVKM. V was clipped by 6 bases and J by 3 bases; unmatched bases: 5. The CDR3: CASRRTSGSYEQYF. In DNA, the CDR3 is TGTGCCAGCAGACGGACTAGCGGCAGCTACGAGCAGTACTTC.

V gene TRBV10-3 combines with J gene TRBJ2-4, with D possibly matching TRBD1 (6 bases). Germline assignment: CDR1 ENHRY and CDR2 SYGVKD. The CDR3 has 14 amino acids. The germline V and J ends were trimmed by 8 bases and 6 bases, with 17 bases remaining between them. The chain's CDR3 is CAIGMGEGGNIQYF. The CDR3, as DNA: TGTGCCATCGGAATGGGGGAAGGGGGAAACATTCAGTACTTC.

The CDR3 sequence is CASSAADTQYF. CDR3 bases: TGTGCCAGCAGCGCAGCAGATACGCAGTATTTT. V gene TRBV7-9 combines with J gene TRBJ2-3; D call uncertain. Between the trimmed V and J ends, which lost 5 bases and 4 bases, there was a span of 4 bases. Germline V gene lookup returns CDR1 SEHNR and CDR2 FQNEAQ (reference sequence). The CDR3 consists of 11 residues.

This rearrangement joins TRBV4-3 to TRBJ2-3, with D maybe TRBD2 (6 bases). V lost 0 bases to trimming and J lost 6 bases, with 13 bases between them. The CDR3 length is 15 residues. Germline CDR1 is LGHNA and CDR2 is YSLEER. CDR3 protein: CASSQDRVRGDTQYF. The CDR3 nucleotides are TGCGCCAGCAGCCAAGATCGAGTCCGGGGGGATACGCAGTATTTT.

The chain uses TRBV7-2 and TRBJ1-5, with a tentative D call TRBD1 (6 bases). Trimming pared 6 bases from V and 8 bases from J, leaving 14 bases between. CDR3 length equals 13 residues. Looked up from germline, CDR1 is SGHTA and CDR2 is FQGNSA. This CDR3 is CASSSGTLEPQHF. The CDR3 nucleotides are TGTGCCAGCAGTTCCGGGACATTGGAGCCCCAGCATTTT.

This clone was observed a handful of times. V and J are TRBV5-1 and TRBJ1-1, with TRBD1 matching 8 bases. This CDR3 is built from 14 residues. Trimming at V came to 2 bases and at J to 3 bases, leaving 3 bases not matched to a gene. Germline V gene lookup returns CDR1 SGHRS and CDR2 YFSETQ. Here the CDR3 reads CASSLADRDTEAFF. CDR3 DNA sequence: TGCGCCAGCAGCTTAGCGGACAGGGACACTGAAGCTTTCTTT.

The gene calls are TRBV2 and TRBJ2-7; the match to TRBD2 covers 7 bases. Losses at the gene ends were 2 bases for V and 0 bases for J; bases not matched to a gene: 4. The germline V gene has CDR1 SNHLY and CDR2 FYNNEI. The CDR3 extends over 15 amino acids. The CDR3 is CASSETSASSYEQYF. In nucleotides, the CDR3 is TGTGCCAGCAGTGAAACTAGCGCGAGCTCCTACGAGCAGTACTTC.

The gene calls are TRBV10-3 and TRBJ1-2; 9 bases match TRBD1. Germline assignment: CDR1 ENHRY and CDR2 SYGVKD. V shed 7 bases and J 6 bases; nucleotides not matched to a gene: 6. CDR3 size: 13 residues. Here the CDR3 DNA reads TGTGCCATCACCGCCGGGACAGGGAATGGCTACACCTTC. Its protein product is CAITAGTGNGYTF.

The rearrangement joins TRBV7-7 to TRBJ2-2, with a possible D match to TRBD2 (5 bases). This CDR3 has 16 amino acids. Germline CDR1 is SSHAT and CDR2 is FNYEAQ (reference sequence). V lost 2 bases, J lost 4 bases, and 14 bases lay in between. The CDR3, as DNA: TGTGCCAGCAGCTTAAGCTCCGGAGCGGTCACCGGGGAGCTGTTTTTT. Translating it yields CASSLSSGAVTGELFF.

The J gene is TRBJ1-1, the V gene TRBV5-1; TRBD1 might be the D (5 bases). The CDR3 covers 15 residues. The V gene lost 4 bases and the J gene lost 4 bases, with 17 bases spanning the gap. Per the germline V gene, CDR1 is SGHRS and CDR2 is YFSETQ. In nucleotides, the CDR3 is TGCGCCAGCAGCGGGGGAGGAGGGCGTACCACTGAAGCTTTCTTT. Amino acids: CASSGGGGRTTEAFF. Drawing the rest from reference TRBV5-1 and TRBJ1-1, the complete variable domain is KAGVTQTPRYLIKTRGQQVTLSCSPISGHRSVSWYQQTPGQGLQFLFEYFSETQRNKGNFPGRFSGRQFSNSRSEMNVSTLELGDSALYLCASSGGGGRTTEAFFGQGTRLTVV.

This sequence joins TRBV4-1 and TRBJ1-5, with D uncertain. The V end was cut by 5 bases, the J end by 4 bases, with 9 bases between. This CDR3 comprises 13 residues. Looked up from germline, CDR1 is MGHRA and CDR2 is YSYEKL. The DNA for the CDR3 is TGCGCCAGCAGCTGGACGGGGAATCAGCCCCAGCATTTT. Translated, it gives CASSWTGNQPQHF.

This clone was counted only a few times. The V and J genes are TRBV6-5 and TRBJ1-2; 7 bases line up with TRBD1. J gave up 8 bases and V 2 bases, and 5 bases lay outside the gene matches. The CDR3 has 13 amino acids. Looked up from germline, CDR1 is MNHEY and CDR2 is SVGAGI. CDR3 nucleotides: TGTGCCAGCAGTTACGTGGACAGGCAGGGCTACACCTTC. Translating gives CASSYVDRQGYTF.

V and J are TRBV19 and TRBJ1-2, with D possibly matching TRBD1 (6 bases). Germline loops: CDR1 LNHDA, CDR2 SQIVND (reference sequence). Trimming pared 6 bases from V and 2 bases from J, leaving 13 bases between. CDR3 size: 14 residues. CDR3 in amino acids: CASREGTSNYGYTF. The CDR3 DNA reads as TGTGCCAGTAGAGAGGGGACAAGCAACTATGGCTACACCTTC.

This clone was found once. The chain links TRBV6-5 to TRBJ2-2; TRBD1 might be the D (6 bases). The germline CDR1 and CDR2 sequences are MNHEY and SVGAGI. Trimming took off 5 bases at V and 7 bases at J, with 14 bases between the two ends. This CDR3 comprises 14 residues. CDR3 DNA sequence: TGTGCCAGCAGTAGAACAGGGATGAACGGGGAGCTGTTTTTT. The encoded protein is CASSRTGMNGELFF.

This chain links TRBV9 with TRBJ2-7, with 8 nucleotides matching TRBD2. Per germline, CDR1 SGDLS and CDR2 YYNGEE. This CDR3 is built from 14 residues. Unmatched junction bases numbered 13, after V lost 3 bases and J lost 11 bases. In DNA, the CDR3 is TGTGCCAGCAGCGCGTCAAGCGGGAGTGCGGGAAAGTACTTC. Translation gives CASSASSGSAGKYF.

This clone was seen just once. The CDR3 DNA is TGCGCCAGCAGCTTGTACCTCGGGGGCACCGGGGAGCTGTTTTTT. Its translation is CASSLYLGGTGELFF. The chain employs TRBV5-1 and TRBJ2-2; tentative D call: TRBD2 (6 bases). CDR3 size: 15 residues. Trimming removed 1 base from V and 4 bases from J, with 11 bases in between. Per germline, CDR1 SGHRS and CDR2 YFSETQ. The full variable domain, rest sourced from reference TRBV5-1 and TRBJ2-2, is KAGVTQTPRYLIKTRGQQVTLSCSPISGHRSVSWYQQTPGQGLQFLFEYFSETQRNKGNFPGRFSGRQFSNSRSEMNVSTLELGDSALYLCASSLYLGGTGELFFGEGSRLTVL.

The rearrangement links TRBV7-8 to TRBJ1-5, with a tentative D call TRBD1 (6 bases). Between the trimmed V and J ends, which lost 5 bases and 7 bases, there was a span of 12 bases. This CDR3 is 13 amino acids long. Germline CDR1 and CDR2: SGHVS and FQNEAQ. The CDR3 region is CASSTNREQPQHF. The CDR3 DNA sequence: TGTGCCAGCAGCACGAACAGGGAACAGCCCCAGCATTTT. The variable domain in full, with the rest retrieved from reference TRBV7-8 and TRBJ1-5, is GAGVSQSPRYKVAKRGQDVALRCDPISGHVSLFWYQQALGQGPEFLTYFQNEAQLDKSGLPSDRFFAERPEGSVSTLKIQRTQQEDSAVYLCASSTNREQPQHFGDGTRLSIL.

In its sample, this clone is large. This chain links TRBV6-1 with TRBJ1-5; the D gene is possibly TRBD1 (6 bases). Trimming removed 4 bases at V and 4 bases at J, with 11 bases between. Germline loops: CDR1 MNHNS, CDR2 SASEGT. CDR3 length equals 14 residues. Here the CDR3 DNA reads TGTGCCAGCAGTGTTACAGGGTCGAATCAGCCCCAGCATTTT. Translating it yields CASSVTGSNQPQHF.

This chain joins TRBV6-5 and TRBJ2-7; D possibly corresponds to TRBD2 (6 bases). CDR1 MNHEY and CDR2 SVGAGI come from the germline V gene. The V end lost 8 bases, the J end lost 4 bases, and 18 bases lay between the germline ends. This CDR3 contains 14 residues. CDR3 residues: CASRPVGGPYEQYF. The CDR3 nucleotides read TGTGCCAGCCGCCCGGTAGGAGGGCCGTACGAGCAGTACTTC.

The chain uses TRBV2 and TRBJ2-7; 13 bases are a match to TRBD2. Germline V gene data show CDR1 as SNHLY and CDR2 as FYNNEI. V lost 10 bases, J lost 2 bases, and 5 bases stayed unmatched. The length of the CDR3 is 14 residues. CDR3 loop: CATIGTSGTYEQYF. In DNA form, the CDR3 reads TGTGCCACGATCGGGACTAGCGGGACCTACGAGCAGTACTTC. Combining the CDR3 with reference TRBV2 and TRBJ2-7 gives the whole variable domain EPEVTQTPSHQVTQMGQEVILRCVPISNHLYFYWYRQILGQKVEFLVSFYNNEISEKSEIFDDQFSVERPDGSNFTLKIRSTKLEDSAMYFCATIGTSGTYEQYFGPGTRLTVT.

This chain connects TRBV28 to TRBJ2-3, with a weak D call TRBD2 (6 bases). V was pared by 6 bases and J by 2 bases, with 12 bases between. Germline values: CDR1 MDHEN, CDR2 SYDVKM. The CDR3 covers 14 residues. Here the CDR3 DNA reads TGTGCCAGCAGACCCCCTAGCGACACAGATACGCAGTATTTT. Encoded protein: CASRPPSDTDTQYF.

This clone was counted a few times. The DNA of the CDR3 is TGTGCCAGCAGTGAACAACAGTTCCTTGAAGCTTTCTTT. Translation gives CASSEQQFLEAFF. This chain uses TRBV2 with TRBJ1-1; D gene ambiguous. With 2 bases removed from V and 7 bases from J, the gap between germline ends came to 11 bases. There are 13 residues in the CDR3. The germline V gene has CDR1 SNHLY and CDR2 FYNNEI. Full variable domain (remainder filled in from reference TRBV2 and TRBJ1-1): EPEVTQTPSHQVTQMGQEVILRCVPISNHLYFYWYRQILGQKVEFLVSFYNNEISEKSEIFDDQFSVERPDGSNFTLKIRSTKLEDSAMYFCASSEQQFLEAFFGQGTRLTVV.

This sequence joins TRBV5-4 and TRBJ2-3; the match to TRBD2 covers 8 bases. This CDR3 has 16 amino acids. Trimming removed 5 bases from V and 4 bases from J; junction bases left unmatched: 12. Germline CDR1 and CDR2: SGHNT and YYREEE (reference sequence). CDR3 nucleotide sequence: TGTGCCAGCAGTCATCCCGGGACTAGGGGGGCAGATACGCAGTATTTT. Translating it yields CASSHPGTRGADTQYF.

This clone was seen a few times. V and J are TRBV4-2 and TRBJ2-1; 8 positions agree with TRBD2. The junction had 6 bases not matched to a gene; V was cut back by 3 bases and J by 5 bases. CDR1 is LGHNA and CDR2 is YNFKEQ in the germline V gene. CDR3 length equals 15 residues. The CDR3 DNA is TGTGCCAGCAGCCAGGGGACTAGTCCAGACAATGAGCAGTTCTTC. Its translation is CASSQGTSPDNEQFF.

The rearrangement uses TRBV2 and TRBJ1-5, with D uncertain. CDR3 size: 15 residues. Germline CDR1 is SNHLY and CDR2 is FYNNEI. Trimming pared 6 bases from V and 2 bases from J, leaving 14 bases between. CDR3 residues: CASSKEASGNQPQHF. CDR3 DNA sequence: TGTGCCAGCAGCAAAGAGGCGTCGGGCAATCAGCCCCAGCATTTT.

This chain joins TRBV2 and TRBJ2-2, with D unresolved. This CDR3 contains 14 residues. Trimming cost V 2 bases and J 5 bases, with 9 bases left between them. CDR1 and CDR2 (germline): SNHLY, FYNNEI. CDR3 region: CASSESRRTGELFF. In DNA, the CDR3 is TGTGCCAGCAGTGAAAGCCGCCGGACCGGGGAGCTGTTTTTT.